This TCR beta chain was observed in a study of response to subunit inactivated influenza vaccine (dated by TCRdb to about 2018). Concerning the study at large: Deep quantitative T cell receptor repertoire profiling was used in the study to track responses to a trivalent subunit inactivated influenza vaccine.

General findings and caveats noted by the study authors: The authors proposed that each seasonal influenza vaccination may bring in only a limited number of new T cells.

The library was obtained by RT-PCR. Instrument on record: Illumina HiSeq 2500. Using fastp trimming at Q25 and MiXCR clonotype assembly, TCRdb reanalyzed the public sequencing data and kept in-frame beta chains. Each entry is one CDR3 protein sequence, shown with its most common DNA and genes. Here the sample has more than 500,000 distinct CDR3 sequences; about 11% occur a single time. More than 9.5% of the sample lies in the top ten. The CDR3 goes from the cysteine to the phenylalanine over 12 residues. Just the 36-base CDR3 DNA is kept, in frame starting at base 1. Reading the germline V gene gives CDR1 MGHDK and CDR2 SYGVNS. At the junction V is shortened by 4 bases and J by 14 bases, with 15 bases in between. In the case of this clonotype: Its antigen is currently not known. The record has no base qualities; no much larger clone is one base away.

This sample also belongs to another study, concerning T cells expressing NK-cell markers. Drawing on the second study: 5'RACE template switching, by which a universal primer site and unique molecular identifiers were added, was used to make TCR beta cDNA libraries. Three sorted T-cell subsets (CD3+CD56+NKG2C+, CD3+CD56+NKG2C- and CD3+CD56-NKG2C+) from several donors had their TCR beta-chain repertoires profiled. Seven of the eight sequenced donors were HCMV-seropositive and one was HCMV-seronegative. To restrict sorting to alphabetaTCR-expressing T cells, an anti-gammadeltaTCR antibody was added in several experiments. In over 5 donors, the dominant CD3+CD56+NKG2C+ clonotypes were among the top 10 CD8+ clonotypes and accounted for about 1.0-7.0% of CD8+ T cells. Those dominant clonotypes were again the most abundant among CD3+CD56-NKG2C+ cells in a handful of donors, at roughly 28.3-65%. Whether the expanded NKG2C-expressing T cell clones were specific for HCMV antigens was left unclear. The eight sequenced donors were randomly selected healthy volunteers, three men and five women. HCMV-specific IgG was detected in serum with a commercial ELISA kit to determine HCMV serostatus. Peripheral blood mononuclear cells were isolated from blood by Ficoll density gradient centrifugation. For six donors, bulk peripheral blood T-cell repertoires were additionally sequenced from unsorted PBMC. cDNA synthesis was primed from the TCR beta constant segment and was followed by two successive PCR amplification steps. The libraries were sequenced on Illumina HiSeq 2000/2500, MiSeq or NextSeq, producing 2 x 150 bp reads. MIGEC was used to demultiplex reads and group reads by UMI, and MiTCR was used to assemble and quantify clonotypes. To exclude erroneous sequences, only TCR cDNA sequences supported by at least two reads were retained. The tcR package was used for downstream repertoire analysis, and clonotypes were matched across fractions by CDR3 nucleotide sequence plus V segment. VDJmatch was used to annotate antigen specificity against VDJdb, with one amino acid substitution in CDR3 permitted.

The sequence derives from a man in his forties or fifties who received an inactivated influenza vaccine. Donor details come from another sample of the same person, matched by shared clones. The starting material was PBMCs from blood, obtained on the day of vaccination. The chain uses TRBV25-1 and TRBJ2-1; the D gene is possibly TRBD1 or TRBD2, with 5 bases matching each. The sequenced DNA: TGTGCCAGCAGTGGTACGGGGCACCGGGAGTTCTTC. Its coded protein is CASSGTGHREFF.